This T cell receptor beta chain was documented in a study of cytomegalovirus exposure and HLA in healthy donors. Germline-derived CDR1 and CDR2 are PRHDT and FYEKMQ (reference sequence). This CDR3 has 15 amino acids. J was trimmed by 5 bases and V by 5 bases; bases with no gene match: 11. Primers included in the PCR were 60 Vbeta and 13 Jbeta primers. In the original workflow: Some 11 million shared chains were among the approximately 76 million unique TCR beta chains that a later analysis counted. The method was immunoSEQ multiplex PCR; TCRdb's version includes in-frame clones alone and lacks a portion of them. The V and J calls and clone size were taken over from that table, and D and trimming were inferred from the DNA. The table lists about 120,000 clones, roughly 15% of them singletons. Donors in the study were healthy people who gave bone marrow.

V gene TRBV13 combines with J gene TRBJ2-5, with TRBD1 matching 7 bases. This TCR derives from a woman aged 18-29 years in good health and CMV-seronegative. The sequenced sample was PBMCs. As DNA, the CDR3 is TGTGCCAGCAGCCGAGGGACAGTTTGGGGGGAGACCCAGTACTTC. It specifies CASSRGTVWGETQYF.